The sequence of this T cell receptor beta chain was determined in a study of blood T cell repertoires in COVID-19. Looking at the study overall: Donors in the United States, Italy and Spain gave samples during acute or convalescent COVID-19. Sample material is recorded as cDNA or gDNA derived from T cells, B-cell-depleted T cells, or PBMCs.

Original analysis: Using reference gene primer amplification, nucleated cell counts were estimated. Measured with immunoSEQ multiplex PCR; TCRdb has only the in-frame clones, and not every one. V, J and clone size reflect that table, while D and trimming were determined from the DNA. The sample includes 200,000 to 250,000 clones, approximately 80% of them seen just once. On this clone: This same CDR3 is encoded by further DNA sequences in the sample.

This CDR3 is built from 16 residues. V gave up 0 bases and J gave up 4 bases; unmatched junction bases: 6. Germline V lookup: CDR1 SGHRS, CDR2 YFSETQ. The chain combines TRBV5-1 with TRBJ2-3, with 9 bases identical to TRBD2. The sample taken for sequencing was PBMCs or T cells enriched from blood (not recorded which). This TCR came from a man aged 25 to 40 with acute COVID-19. The CDR3 reads CASSLAGRGGPDTQYF. The DNA of the CDR3 is TGCGCCAGCAGCTTGGCAGGGCGGGGGGGCCCAGATACGCAGTATTTT.